These T cell receptor beta chains were read from a single sample in a study of T cell changes during pregnancy in multiple sclerosis. Clones were read by immunoSEQ multiplex PCR, and TCRdb kept only the in-frame ones, dropping some. The table lists 65,000 to 80,000 clones, over 80% of them singletons. Sequences were derived from peripheral blood, sampled in the first trimester of pregnancy. These TCRs come from a female donor with multiple sclerosis, enrolled in a pregnancy study. Each CDR3 is given with its conserved first and last residue. The D gene is left open where the match is weak. The size of a clone is reported for some rows only, either as once, few or many, or as a class for expanded clones.

>NA|TRBJ2-2|NA|TRBV28
CASLDRTNTGELFF
TGTGCCAGCTTAGACAGGACGAACACCGGGGAGCTGTTTTTT
>NA|TRBJ2-5|NA|TRBV7-2
CANTQGGGPQETQYF
TGTGCCAACACCCAAGGGGGGGGCCCTCAGGAGACCCAGTACTTC
>TRBD2|TRBJ2-3|once|TRBV28
CASSPSTSGTPTDTQYF
TGTGCCAGCAGTCCTAGTACTAGCGGGACCCCCACAGATACGCAGTATTTT
>NA|TRBJ2-7|NA|TRBV27
CASSSSVSYEQYF
NA
>NA|TRBJ2-4|NA|TRBV2
CASSAPGQLAKNIQYF
TGTGCCAGCAGCGCTCCGGGACAATTAGCCAAAAACATTCAGTACTTC
>NA|TRBJ2-1|NA|TRBV15
CATSRTGEQFF
TGTGCCACCAGCAGGACAGGTGAGCAGTTCTTC
>NA|TRBJ1-2|NA|TRBV27
CASSPQVRGGYTF
TGTGCCAGCAGTCCACAGGTTCGAGGTGGCTACACCTTC
>NA|TRBJ1-3|NA|TRBV7-9
CASSSVGNTIYF
TGTGCCAGCAGCTCGGTTGGAAACACCATATATTTT
>NA|TRBJ2-3|NA|TRBV7-6
CASSRLADTQYF
TGTGCCAGCAGTCGACTAGCAGATACGCAGTATTTT
>NA|TRBJ1-1|NA|TRBV19
CASSIKSRGLDTEAFF
TGTGCCAGTAGTATTAAGAGCAGGGGCTTGGACACTGAAGCTTTCTTT
>NA|TRBJ1-4|once|TRBV15
CATSRAWTADEKLFF
TGTGCCACCAGCAGAGCTTGGACAGCCGATGAAAAACTGTTTTTT
>TRBD1|TRBJ1-1|NA|TRBV5-4
CASSVRQGRVNTEAFF
TGTGCCAGCAGCGTCCGACAGGGGCGGGTGAACACTGAAGCTTTCTTT
>TRBD1|TRBJ2-7|NA|TRBV5-1
CASSLDRGIYEQYF
TGCGCCAGCAGCTTGGACAGGGGGATCTACGAGCAGTACTTC
>NA|TRBJ1-3|once|TRBV5-6
CASSLLPSSGNTIYF
TGTGCCAGCAGCTTGTTACCGAGCTCTGGAAACACCATATATTTT
>NA|TRBJ1-1|NA|TRBV5-1
CASSLVSRGTEAFF
TGCGCCAGCAGCTTGGTCTCGAGGGGGACTGAAGCTTTCTTT
>NA|TRBJ2-2|many|TRBV7-3
CASSLTRDTGELFF
TGTGCCAGCAGCTTAACGCGGGACACCGGGGAGCTGTTTTTT
>TRBD2|TRBJ2-1|NA|TRBV5-1
CASSLAYRGLHNHNEQFF
TGCGCCAGCAGCTTGGCCTATCGGGGACTACATAACCACAATGAGCAGTTCTTC
>TRBD1|TRBJ2-3|NA|TRBV11-3
CASSLGQGSDTQYF
TGTGCCAGCAGCTTAGGACAGGGCTCAGATACGCAGTATTTT
>NA|TRBJ2-7|NA|TRBV28
CASRTYRVVEQYF
TGTGCCAGCAGAACCTACAGGGTAGTAGAGCAGTACTTC
>NA|TRBJ2-2|once|TRBV29-1
CSVDGLQGYEDTGELFF
TGCAGCGTTGATGGGCTACAGGGATACGAGGACACCGGGGAGCTGTTTTTT
>NA|TRBJ2-7|NA|TRBV27
CASSLVRQTSYEQYF
TGTGCCAGCAGTCTAGTAAGACAGACCTCCTACGAGCAGTACTTC
>TRBD2|TRBJ2-1|NA|TRBV25-1
CASSPRPAGGSYNEQFF
TGTGCCAGCAGTCCCCGACCAGCGGGAGGCTCCTACAATGAGCAGTTCTTC
>NA|TRBJ1-5|NA|TRBV5-1
CASSLTGDQPQHF
TGCGCCAGCAGCTTAACCGGAGATCAGCCCCAGCATTTT
>NA|TRBJ2-7|NA|TRBV7-2
CASSSGLGSYEQYF
TGTGCCAGCAGCTCGGGACTGGGATCCTACGAGCAGTACTTC
>NA|TRBJ1-1|NA|TRBV11-2
CASSPQTGLNTEAFF
TGTGCCAGCAGCCCTCAGACAGGCTTGAACACTGAAGCTTTCTTT
>NA|TRBJ1-4|NA|TRBV7-9
CASSPASLGWGYNEKLFF
TGTGCCAGCAGTCCGGCGTCCTTAGGCTGGGGCTATAATGAAAAACTGTTTTTT
>NA|TRBJ2-5|NA|TRBV7-9
CASSLKPRETQYF
TGTGCCAGCAGCTTAAAGCCGCGGGAGACCCAGTACTTC
>TRBD1|TRBJ2-7|NA|TRBV28
CASSLPLGQGYEQYF
TGTGCCAGCAGTTTGCCGCTGGGACAGGGCTACGAGCAGTACTTC
>TRBD1|TRBJ2-2|NA|TRBV7-2
CASSSNSGQMTNTGELFF
TGTGCCAGCAGCTCCAATTCGGGACAGATGACCAACACCGGGGAGCTGTTTTTT
>TRBD2|TRBJ2-3|NA|TRBV6-4
CASSDTLSFLAGGSTDTQYF
TGTGCCAGCAGTGACACCCTCTCCTTTCTAGCGGGGGGTAGCACAGATACGCAGTATTTT
>NA|TRBJ2-1|NA|TRBV5-4
CASSWFGANEQFF
TGTGCCAGCAGTTGGTTTGGGGCCAATGAGCAGTTCTTC
>NA|TRBJ2-2|NA|TRBV7-6
CASSLVAAERGGELFF
TGTGCCAGCAGCTTAGTTGCGGCTGAACGGGGCGGGGAGCTGTTTTTT
>NA|TRBJ1-6|NA|TRBV6-1
CASSDEQARNSPLHF
TGTGCCAGCAGTGATGAACAGGCGAGGAATTCACCCCTCCACTTT
>NA|TRBJ1-4|NA|TRBV5-1
CASSPTTAPGEKLFF
TGCGCCAGCAGCCCAACGACAGCCCCCGGTGAAAAACTGTTTTTT
>NA|TRBJ2-1|few|TRBV18
CASSLGGDFEQFF
TGTGCCAGCTCACTCGGTGGGGACTTTGAGCAGTTCTTC
>NA|TRBJ1-2|few|TRBV19
CASSLRRGYGYTF
TGTGCCAGTTCGCTGAGGAGGGGCTATGGCTACACCTTC
>NA|TRBJ2-5|NA|TRBV6-5
CASSYSSRLGTQYF
TGTGCCAGCAGTTACTCGAGCAGGTTGGGGACCCAGTACTTC
>NA|TRBJ1-2|once|TRBV6-6
CANSYSTVNYGYTF
TGTGCCAACAGTTACTCCACAGTTAACTATGGCTACACCTTC
>TRBD1|TRBJ1-2|NA|TRBV2
CASSGTGLNYGYTF
TGTGCCAGCAGTGGGACAGGCCTTAACTATGGCTACACCTTC
>NA|TRBJ2-5|NA|TRBV19
CATRGDRGRETQYF
TGTGCCACGCGGGGGGACAGAGGACGGGAGACCCAGTACTTC
>NA|TRBJ1-3|NA|TRBV2
CASSETGSSGNTIYF
TGTGCCAGCAGTGAAACAGGGTCATCTGGAAACACCATATATTTT
>TRBD2|TRBJ2-3|NA|TRBV28
CASSLQAGGPDTQYF
TGTGCCAGCAGTTTACAGGCGGGAGGGCCAGATACGCAGTATTTT